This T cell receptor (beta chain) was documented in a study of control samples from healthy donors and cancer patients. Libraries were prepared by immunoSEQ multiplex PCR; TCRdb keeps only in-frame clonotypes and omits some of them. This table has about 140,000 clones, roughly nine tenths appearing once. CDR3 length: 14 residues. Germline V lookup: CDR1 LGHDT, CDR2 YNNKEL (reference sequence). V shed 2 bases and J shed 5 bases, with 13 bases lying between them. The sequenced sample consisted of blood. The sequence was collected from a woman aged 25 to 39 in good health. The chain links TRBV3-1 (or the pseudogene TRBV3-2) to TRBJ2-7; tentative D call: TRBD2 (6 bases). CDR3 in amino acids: CASSQLDYSDEQYF. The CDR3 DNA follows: TGTGCCAGCAGCCAATTGGACTATTCGGACGAGCAGTACTTC.